The present TCR beta chain was sequenced within a study of T cells in Graves' hyperthyroidism and ophthalmopathy. Notes on the study in general: Ophthalmopathy was model-predicted a median roughly 6.5 months pre-onset. Most thyroid-expanded clonotypes above 0.001 were also found in blood.

This clonotype was detected many times. What it recognizes is unknown. The CDR3 sequence is 15 residues long. J lost 2 bases, V lost 3 bases, and 7 bases had no gene match. Germline loops: CDR1 MGHRA, CDR2 YSYEKL. Amplified regions were TCR beta CDR3 sequences from RNA transcripts. Carried out on the TCR CDR3, a first-round RT-PCR used the HTBI primer set. MiXCR was run by TCRdb on the multiplex PCR reads, yielding one entry per CDR3 protein. The repertoire has 280,000 or so distinct CDR3 sequences, about 15% of them found once; the top ten carry 30%. The clonotype comes from a woman in her fifties or sixties with Graves' hyperthyroidism that later progressed to Graves' ophthalmopathy. The V and J genes are TRBV4-1 and TRBJ2-7, with 7 bases that match TRBD1. What was sequenced was blood. The CDR3 region has the DNA TGCGCCAGCAGCCACGATTCGACAGGGCCCTACGAGCAGTACTTC. Protein product: CASSHDSTGPYEQYF.